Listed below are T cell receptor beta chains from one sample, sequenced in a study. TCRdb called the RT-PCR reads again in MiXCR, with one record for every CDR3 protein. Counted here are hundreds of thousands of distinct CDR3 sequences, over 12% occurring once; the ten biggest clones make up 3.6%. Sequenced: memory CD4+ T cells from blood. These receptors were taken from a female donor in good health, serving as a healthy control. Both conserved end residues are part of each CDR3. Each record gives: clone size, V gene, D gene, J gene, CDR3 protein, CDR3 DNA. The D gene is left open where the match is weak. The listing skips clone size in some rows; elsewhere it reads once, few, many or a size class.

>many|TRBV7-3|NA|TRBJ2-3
CASSLDNSGTDTQYF
TGTGCCAGCAGCTTAGATAATAGTGGCACGGATACGCAGTATTTT
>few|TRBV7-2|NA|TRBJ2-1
CASSLRGAYNEQFF
TGTGCCAGCAGCTTGAGGGGCGCTTACAATGAGCAGTTCTTC
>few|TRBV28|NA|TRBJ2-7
CASSRGDSSYEQYF
TGTGCCAGCAGTCGAGGCGACAGCTCCTACGAGCAGTACTTC
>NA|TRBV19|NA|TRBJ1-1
CASSMSQTEAFF
TGTGCCAGTAGTATGTCCCAGACTGAAGCTTTCTTT
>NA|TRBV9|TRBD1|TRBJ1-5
CASSVTGVDQPQHF
TGTGCCAGCAGCGTAACAGGGGTCGATCAGCCCCAGCATTTT
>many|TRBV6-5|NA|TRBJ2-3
CASSRDGTDTQYF
TGTGCCAGCAGTAGGGATGGCACAGATACGCAGTATTTT
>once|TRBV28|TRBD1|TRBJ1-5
CASSSASGGGFQPQHF
TGTGCCAGCAGTTCCGCCTCAGGGGGCGGTTTTCAGCCCCAGCATTTT
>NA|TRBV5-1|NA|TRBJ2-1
CASSVDPGANEPFF
TGCGCCAGCAGCGTTGACCCTGGGGCCAATGAGCCGTTCTTC
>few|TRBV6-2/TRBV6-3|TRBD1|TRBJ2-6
CALGEGASGANVLTF
TGTGCCCTCGGTGAGGGGGCCTCTGGGGCCAACGTCCTGACTTTC
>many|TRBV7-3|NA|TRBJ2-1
CASSRTPGGEQFF
TGTGCCAGCAGCCGTACTCCGGGCGGTGAGCAGTTCTTC
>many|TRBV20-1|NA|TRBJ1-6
CSAVGEYSPLHF
TGCAGTGCCGTGGGGGAATACTCACCCCTCCACTTT
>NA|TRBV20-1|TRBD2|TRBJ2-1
CSAPPLAGGLYEQFF
TGCAGTGCGCCCCCCCTAGCGGGAGGGTTATACGAGCAGTTCTTC